A selection of T cell receptor beta chains follows, all from one sample in a study of blood T cell repertoires in COVID-19. Produced via immunoSEQ multiplex PCR; TCRdb's table is partial and in-frame only. The profile covers 250,000 to 300,000 clones, with 90% appearing a single time and 6.3% taken by the ten largest. Input material: peripheral blood. These receptor sequences come from a woman aged 45-59 years with COVID-19, enrolled during active disease. Both conserved end residues are part of each CDR3. The D gene is left open where the match is weak. Some rows mark clone size as missing; the rest say once, few, many or name a class of expanded clone.

v_gene	d_gene	abundance	j_gene	CDR3aa	CDR3nt
TRBV11-1	-	-	TRBJ1-2	CASSSIPSNYGYTF	TGTGCCAGCAGCTCTATTCCCTCTAACTATGGCTACACCTTC
TRBV7-2	TRBD2	-	TRBJ2-3	CASSFQREEAQYF	TGTGCCAGCAGCTTTCAGCGGGAGGAGGCGCAGTATTTT
TRBV5-4	TRBD2	-	TRBJ2-5	CASSVQLAGVKETQYF	TGTGCCAGCAGCGTCCAACTAGCGGGAGTTAAAGAGACCCAGTACTTC
TRBV15	-	once	TRBJ2-7	CATSISVSQGNYEQYF	TGTGCCACCAGCATTAGTGTTAGTCAGGGGAACTACGAGCAGTACTTC
TRBV5-1	TRBD1	-	TRBJ2-7	CASSGGQGKTGEQYF	TGCGCCAGCAGCGGGGGACAGGGGAAAACTGGCGAGCAGTACTTC
TRBV5-6	-	-	TRBJ1-2	CASRLSGAPNYGYTF	TGTGCCAGCAGGTTGAGTGGGGCCCCTAACTATGGCTACACCTTC
TRBV10-2	-	-	TRBJ1-4	CASSESGGIGEKLFF	TGCGCCAGCAGTGAGTCGGGCGGGATAGGTGAAAAACTGTTTTTT
TRBV6-1	TRBD2	-	TRBJ2-1	CASSKPGLEIIEQFF	TGTGCCAGCAGTAAACCGGGACTAGAGATCATTGAGCAGTTCTTC
TRBV11-2	TRBD1	-	TRBJ2-3	CASSWDRYTDTQYF	TGTGCCAGCAGTTGGGACAGATACACAGATACGCAGTATTTT
TRBV18	TRBD1	-	TRBJ2-2	CASSPPWTGATGELFF	TGTGCCAGCTCACCACCGTGGACAGGGGCTACCGGGGAGCTGTTTTTT
TRBV9	-	-	TRBJ1-1	CATSQGLNTEAFF	TGTGCCACCTCACAGGGATTAAACACTGAAGCTTTCTTT
TRBV3-1/TRBV3-2	-	-	TRBJ2-4	CASSHQGSSKNIQYF	TGTGCCAGCAGCCATCAGGGTTCTAGCAAAAACATTCAGTACTTC
TRBV27	-	once	TRBJ1-2	CASSLNRVGGYTF	TGTGCCAGCAGTTTAAACAGGGTTGGGGGCTACACCTTC
TRBV24-1	TRBD1	few	TRBJ1-5	CATSEGTGVRNQPQHF	TGTGCCACCAGTGAAGGGACAGGGGTGAGGAATCAGCCCCAGCATTTT
TRBV27	-	-	TRBJ2-7	CASSLGRSYEQYF	TGTGCCAGCAGTTTGGGCAGATCCTACGAGCAGTACTTC
TRBV2	-	-	TRBJ2-3	CASSAVLHTQYF	TGTGCCAGCAGTGCAGTCCTCCATACGCAGTATTTT
TRBV10-2	-	-	TRBJ1-4	CASSDPYKATNEKLFF	TGCGCCAGCAGTGACCCTTACAAAGCAACTAATGAAAAACTGTTTTTT
TRBV6-5	-	once	TRBJ1-1	CASSYLGRNTEAFF	TGTGCCAGCAGTTATTTGGGCAGGAACACTGAAGCTTTCTTT
TRBV7-9	-	-	TRBJ2-1	CASSSYEQFF	TGTGCCAGCAGCTCCTATGAGCAGTTCTTC
TRBV7-9	-	-	TRBJ2-3	CASSLTGVTDTQYF	TGTGCCAGCAGCTTAACGGGAGTCACAGATACGCAGTATTTT
TRBV5-4	-	-	TRBJ1-2	CASSLGEGRRGYTF	TGTGCCAGCAGTCTCGGGGAGGGGCGACGGGGCTACACCTTC
TRBV27	-	-	TRBJ1-4	CASSLSGGSATNEKLFF	TGTGCCAGCAGTTTATCTGGGGGGTCGGCAACTAATGAAAAACTGTTTTTT
TRBV5-5	-	-	TRBJ1-3	CASSLADSGNTIYF	TGTGCCAGCAGCTTGGCAGACTCTGGAAACACCATATATTTT
TRBV19	-	-	TRBJ2-7	CASSVRDLSYEQYF	TGTGCCAGTAGTGTCCGGGACTTATCCTACGAGCAGTACTTC
TRBV5-1	TRBD1	-	TRBJ1-2	CASSPGQGARGYTF	TGCGCCAGCAGCCCCGGACAGGGGGCGAGAGGCTACACCTTC
TRBV6-1	TRBD1	-	TRBJ2-7	CASSEVVEDRNYEQYF	TGTGCCAGCAGTGAAGTCGTCGAGGACAGGAACTACGAGCAGTACTTC
TRBV19	TRBD1	-	TRBJ1-1	CASILRDRGPAFF	TGTGCCAGTATCCTCCGGGACAGGGGACCGGCTTTCTTT
TRBV30	-	-	TRBJ2-7	CAWTYKSPRDYEQYF	TGTGCCTGGACCTACAAATCCCCCCGGGACTACGAGCAGTACTTC
TRBV6-2/TRBV6-3	-	-	TRBJ2-7	CASSYGGTGAEQYF	TGTGCCAGCAGTTACGGGGGGACGGGCGCCGAGCAGTACTTC
TRBV19	-	few	TRBJ1-2	CASRISLGYTF	TGTGCCAGTAGAATTAGTCTTGGCTACACCTTC
TRBV9	TRBD1	-	TRBJ1-3	CASSGQGVGNTIYF	TGTGCCAGCAGCGGACAGGGGGTCGGAAACACCATATATTTT
TRBV19	-	-	TRBJ1-2	CASSTWGGSNYGYTF	TGTGCCAGTAGTACCTGGGGCGGCAGTAACTATGGCTACACCTTC
TRBV7-3	TRBD1	-	TRBJ1-3	CASSPGGSGNTIYF	TGTGCCAGCAGCCCAGGGGGCAGTGGAAACACCATATATTTT
TRBV4-1	-	-	TRBJ1-6	CASSQGEGVRSPLHF	TGCGCCAGCAGCCAAGGAGAGGGGGTACGGTCACCCCTCCACTTT
TRBV7-2	TRBD1	-	TRBJ1-2	CASSSRTGFYGYTF	TGTGCCAGCAGCTCCCGGACAGGGTTCTATGGCTACACCTTC
TRBV5-1	-	-	TRBJ1-2	CASSLIQGSDGYTF	TGCGCCAGCAGCTTGATTCAGGGGAGTGATGGCTACACCTTC
TRBV27	-	-	TRBJ1-2	CASSSPAGSRYGYTF	TGTGCCAGCAGTTCCCCCGCGGGCAGTCGCTATGGCTACACCTTC
TRBV24-1	-	-	TRBJ2-5	CATSDFGGTQYF	TGTGCCACCAGTGATTTCGGGGGGACCCAGTACTTC
TRBV6-5	-	once	TRBJ2-2	CASSPGGTGELFF	TGTGCCAGCAGCCCGGGTGGCACCGGGGAGCTGTTTTTT
TRBV14	-	few	TRBJ2-7	CASSPGMGSRYEQYF	TGTGCCAGCAGCCCGGGGATGGGATCCCGCTACGAGCAGTACTTC
TRBV6-5	-	-	TRBJ2-2	CASSSGGTGELFF	TGTGCCAGCAGTTCCGGGGGCACCGGGGAGCTGTTTTTT
TRBV11-2	TRBD1	-	TRBJ2-5	CASSPRAMDRETQYF	TGTGCCAGCAGCCCAAGGGCTATGGACAGGGAGACCCAGTACTTC
TRBV5-6	TRBD1	-	TRBJ1-6	CASSLVPAGGDSPLHF	TGTGCCAGCAGCTTGGTTCCGGCAGGGGGCGATTCACCCCTCCACTTT
TRBV2	-	once	TRBJ1-6	CASERTVNSPLHF	TGTGCCAGCGAGCGGACAGTTAATTCACCCCTCCACTTT
TRBV3-1/TRBV3-2	TRBD2	-	TRBJ2-1	CASSRGTSGDYEQFF	TGTGCCAGCAGCCGTGGGACTAGCGGGGACTATGAGCAGTTCTTC
TRBV18	-	-	TRBJ2-4	CASSPPRSLAKNIQYF	TGTGCCAGCTCACCACCGCGTAGTTTAGCCAAAAACATTCAGTACTTC
TRBV10-2	TRBD2	-	TRBJ2-4	CASSSGTSVDKNIQYF	TGCGCCAGCAGCTCCGGGACTAGCGTGGACAAAAACATTCAGTACTTC
TRBV30	TRBD1	-	TRBJ2-7	CAWTRDSSYEQYF	TGTGCCTGGACCCGGGACAGCTCCTACGAGCAGTACTTC
TRBV24-1	TRBD1	-	TRBJ2-1	CATSEAGTGLRNEQFF	TGTGCCACCAGTGAGGCCGGGACAGGGCTACGCAATGAGCAGTTCTTC